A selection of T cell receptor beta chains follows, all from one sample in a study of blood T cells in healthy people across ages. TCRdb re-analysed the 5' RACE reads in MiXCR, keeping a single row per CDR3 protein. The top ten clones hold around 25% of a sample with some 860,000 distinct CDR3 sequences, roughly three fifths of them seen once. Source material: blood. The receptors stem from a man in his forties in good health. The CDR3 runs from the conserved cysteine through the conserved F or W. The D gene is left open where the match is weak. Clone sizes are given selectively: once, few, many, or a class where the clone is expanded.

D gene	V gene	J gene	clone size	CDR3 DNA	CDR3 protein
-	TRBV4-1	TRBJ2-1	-	TGCGCCAGCAGCCAAGATGTCGCGCTAGCCTACAATGAGCAGTTCTTC	CASSQDVALAYNEQFF
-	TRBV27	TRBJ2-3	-	TGTGCCAGCAGTTTAAAGGGAGTTAGCACAGATACGCAGTATTTT	CASSLKGVSTDTQYF
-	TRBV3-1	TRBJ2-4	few	TGTGCCAGCAGCCAAGAAACCCCGACGGGGGCCTTTCGGTTTATAGCCAAAAACATTCAGTACTTC	CASSQETPTGAFRFIAKNIQYF
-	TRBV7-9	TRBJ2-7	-	TGTGCCAGCACCCATAGGAAGGTGGAGGGCGGCAGCTCCTACGAGCAGTACTTC	CASTHRKVEGGSSYEQYF
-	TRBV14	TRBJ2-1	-	TGTGCCAGCAGCCAAGATATCTCCTACAATGAGCAGTTCTTC	CASSQDISYNEQFF
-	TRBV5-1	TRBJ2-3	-	TGCGCCAGCAGCTCAACCCGGGACCAGAGAGATACGCAGTATTTT	CASSSTRDQRDTQYF
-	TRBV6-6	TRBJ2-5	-	TGTGCCAGCCAATGGGAAAGGCAAGAGACCCAGTACTTC	CASQWERQETQYF
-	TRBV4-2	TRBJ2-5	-	TGTGCCAGCAGCCAAGCTCTGGGGCAGGGCCTCACTTCGTACCAAGAGACCCAGTACTTC	CASSQALGQGLTSYQETQYF
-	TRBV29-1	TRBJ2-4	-	TGCAGCGTTGATATCGAAGCCAAAAACATTCAGTACTTC	CSVDIEAKNIQYF
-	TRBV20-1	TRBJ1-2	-	TGCAGTGCCAGTCGGGACACTAACTATGGCTACACCTTC	CSASRDTNYGYTF
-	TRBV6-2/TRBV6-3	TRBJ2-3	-	TGTGCCAGCTTTCGCGCCGGAACGAGCGGGAGCACAGATACGCAGTATTTT	CASFRAGTSGSTDTQYF
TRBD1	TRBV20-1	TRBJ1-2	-	TGCAGTGCTCAACCAGGGACAGCTGGCTACACCTTC	CSAQPGTAGYTF
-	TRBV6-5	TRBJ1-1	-	TGTGCCAGCAGTTACCGCAGGGACACTGAAGCTTTCTTT	CASSYRRDTEAFF
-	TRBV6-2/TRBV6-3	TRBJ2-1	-	TGTGCCAGCAGTTACCGTCCCCGGGACTACAATGAGCAGTTCTTC	CASSYRPRDYNEQFF
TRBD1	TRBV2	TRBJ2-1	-	TGTGCCAGCACTGTGGACAGGGTGAATTACAATGAGCAGTTCTTC	CASTVDRVNYNEQFF
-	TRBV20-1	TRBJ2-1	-	TGCAGTAAACAGGGTTTAGGCAATGAGCAGTTCTTC	CSKQGLGNEQFF
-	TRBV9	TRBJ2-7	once	TGTGCCAGCAGCTTAACCGGACCGGACTACGAGCAGTACTTC	CASSLTGPDYEQYF
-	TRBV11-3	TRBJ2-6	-	TGTGCCAGCATCGGCTCCGGGTTCGGACAGAGAGCTTCTGGGGCCAACGTCCTGACTTTC	CASIGSGFGQRASGANVLTF
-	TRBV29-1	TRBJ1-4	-	TGCAGCGTTGAAGATGCAAGGATTCGAGAAAAACTGTTTTTT	CSVEDARIREKLFF
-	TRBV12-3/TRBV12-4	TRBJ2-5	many	TGTGCCAGCAGTTCCCTCCTGGGACGCGCGGGGGCTGGACAAGAGACCCAGTACTTC	CASSSLLGRAGAGQETQYF
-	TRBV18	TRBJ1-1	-	TGTGCCAGCTCACCGCCTCGTAGGGGTGGCACTGAAGCTTTCTTT	CASSPPRRGGTEAFF
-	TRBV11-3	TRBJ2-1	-	TGTGCCAGCAACCGGGATACACCTCTCCCCGAGCAGTTCTTC	CASNRDTPLPEQFF
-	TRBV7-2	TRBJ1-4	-	TGTGCCAGCAGCGATACGTCAGGGGCTCGTGAAAAACTGTTTTTT	CASSDTSGAREKLFF
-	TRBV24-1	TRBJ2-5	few	TGTGCCACCAGTCGCGCAGGGGTCGGTTCGGAGACCCAGTACTTC	CATSRAGVGSETQYF
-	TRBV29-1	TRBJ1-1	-	TGCAGCGTCTACGGACAGACGTCTGAAGCTTTCTTT	CSVYGQTSEAFF
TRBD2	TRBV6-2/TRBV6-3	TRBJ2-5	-	TGTGCCAGCAGTTCCACAACCGGGACTAGCGGGGAGCAGTACTTC	CASSSTTGTSGEQYF
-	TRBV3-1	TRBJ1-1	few	TGTGCCAGCAGACGGGGCACTGAAGCTTTCTTT	CASRRGTEAFF
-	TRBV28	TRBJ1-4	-	TGTGCCAGCACCCTGAATCAAGAGTGGGAAAAACTGTTTTTT	CASTLNQEWEKLFF
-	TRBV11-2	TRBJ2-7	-	TGTGCCAGTAGCGCAGTCGACGGGAAGCAGTACTTC	CASSAVDGKQYF
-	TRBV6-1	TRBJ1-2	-	TGTGCCAGCAGGAACGAATGGGGCCGAGAGGGATATGGCTACACCTTC	CASRNEWGREGYGYTF
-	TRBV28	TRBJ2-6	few	TGTGCCAGCAGTTTACCCCTGCCAGGGGCTGGATCTGGGGCCAACGTCCTGACTTTC	CASSLPLPGAGSGANVLTF
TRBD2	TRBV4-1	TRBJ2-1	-	TGCGCCAGCAGCCAAGGCACACTAGCGGGAGCCCATGAGCAGTTCTTC	CASSQGTLAGAHEQFF
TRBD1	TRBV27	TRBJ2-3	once	TGTGCCAGCAGTTTATCCCCGACAGGGGCGCAGTATTTT	CASSLSPTGAQYF
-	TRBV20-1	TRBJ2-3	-	TGCAGTGCTACCAGGGTCGCAGATACGCAGTATTTT	CSATRVADTQYF
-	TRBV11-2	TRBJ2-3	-	TGTGCCAGCAGCTCCCTGACTCGCTCCACAGATACGCAGTATTTT	CASSSLTRSTDTQYF
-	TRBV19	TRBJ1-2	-	TGTGCCAGTTGCCGGGACGCAAACTATGGCTACACCTTC	CASCRDANYGYTF
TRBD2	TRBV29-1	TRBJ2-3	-	TGCAGCGTCGGACTAGCGGTCGGCACAGATACGCAGTATTTT	CSVGLAVGTDTQYF